What follows are 9 T cell receptor beta chains derived from one specimen sequenced in a study of T cell repertoires in cytomegalovirus infection. MiXCR was run by TCRdb on the reads, yielding one entry per CDR3 protein. The sample contains around 300,000 distinct CDR3 sequences, 25% of which appear only once. The sample consisted of PBMCs. The receptor set was obtained from a human donor in good health (CMV status not recorded). Some clones in this sample may be carry-over from other donors' samples.

This clonotype was counted once. This sequence joins TRBV20-1 and TRBJ2-6; 10 bases map to TRBD2. The V gene end was trimmed by 2 bases and the J gene end by 5 bases; junction bases not matched to a gene: 9. Germline V gives CDR1 DFQATT, CDR2 SNEGSKA (reference sequence). There are 17 residues in the CDR3. The CDR3 spells CSARHPLAGVWANVLTF. In nucleotides, the CDR3 is TGCAGTGCTAGACACCCCCTAGCGGGAGTTTGGGCCAACGTCCTGACTTTC.

This rearrangement joins TRBV30 to TRBJ2-1; 8 bases agree with TRBD2. With V trimmed by 0 bases and J by 6 bases, 7 bases remained unmatched. This CDR3 is built from 15 residues. Germline CDR1 GTSNPN, CDR2 SVGIG (reference sequence). Here the CDR3 DNA reads TGTGCCTGGAGTGTAAGCGGGAGACGGGGCAATGAGCAGTTCTTC. Translation gives CAWSVSGRRGNEQFF.

This clonotype was counted ten times or more. The V and J genes are TRBV7-6 and TRBJ1-4, with D perhaps TRBD1 (5 bases). CDR1 and CDR2 (germline): SGHVS, FNYEAQ. This CDR3 is built from 15 residues. Between the trimmed V and J ends, which lost 1 base and 3 bases, there was a span of 9 bases. The DNA of the CDR3 is TGTGCCAGCAGCTTAGAGGGGTTTGCTAATGAAAAACTGTTTTTT. The encoded protein is CASSLEGFANEKLFF.

V is TRBV20-1 and J is TRBJ1-1; TRBD1 matches at 8 bases. The ends lost 3 bases at V and 6 bases at J; junction bases unmatched: 12. This CDR3 spans 15 amino acids. From germline, CDR1 is DFQATT and CDR2 SNEGSKA (reference sequence). The CDR3 DNA follows: TGCAGTGCTAGGGGGTTTGGCAGGGGGCCTGCTGAAGCTTTCTTT. It specifies CSARGFGRGPAEAFF.

This clonotype was seen a few times. This chain joins TRBV7-9 and TRBJ2-3; possible D gene TRBD2, 6 bases. Germline lookup yields CDR1 SEHNR and CDR2 FQNEAQ (reference sequence). V was shortened by 9 bases and J by 4 bases, with 17 bases between the two germline ends. The CDR3 is made up of 14 amino acids. CDR3 region: CASLKAGKADTQYF. The CDR3, as DNA: TGTGCCAGTTTAAAGGCGGGAAAAGCAGATACGCAGTATTTT. Using reference TRBV7-9 and TRBJ2-3 for the parts outside the CDR3, the full variable domain is DTGVSQNPRHKITKRGQNVTFRCDPISEHNRLYWYRQTLGQGPEFLTYFQNEAQLEKSRLLSDRFSAERPKGSFSTLEIQRTEQGDSAMYLCASLKAGKADTQYFGPGTRLTVL.

This clonotype was counted a single time. Just one base apart from a much larger clone, this may be a read error. This chain joins TRBV7-2 and TRBJ1-6; unclear D gene. Germline assignment: CDR1 SGHTA and CDR2 FQGNSA. This CDR3 spans 16 amino acids. The CDR3 nucleotides read TGTGCCAGCAGCTTAGAGGCCAGGCCTAAAAATTCACACCTCCACTTT. Its translation: CASSLEARPKNSHLHF.

This rearrangement joins TRBV29-1 to TRBJ1-1; D unclear. Trimming took 7 bases from V and 5 from J, leaving 17 bases between them. Per germline, CDR1 SQVTM and CDR2 ANQGSEA. This CDR3 spans 13 amino acids. CDR3 coding DNA: TGCAGCGCCGGTGGCGTAGGAGGTACTGAAGCTTTCTTT. Encoded protein: CSAGGVGGTEAFF.

In this sample, this clonotype turned up a few times. V is TRBV6-5 and J is TRBJ2-1, with D tentatively TRBD2 (6 bases). V lost 6 bases and J lost 2, with 8 bases in between. The CDR3 length is 13 residues. Germline V lookup: CDR1 MNHEY, CDR2 SVGAGI. The CDR3 loop reads CASREGTYNEQFF. The CDR3 DNA follows: TGTGCCAGCAGGGAGGGAACCTACAATGAGCAGTTCTTC.

This clonotype turned up a few times. J is TRBJ1-5 and V is TRBV7-2; D is undetermined. With 1 base removed from V and 7 bases from J, the gap between germline ends came to 11 bases. Germline-derived CDR1 and CDR2 are SGHTA and FQGNSA. This CDR3 comprises 14 residues. The CDR3 coding sequence is TGTGCCAGCAGCTTAGATGGCGGAAGCCAGCCCCAGCATTTT. The encoded protein is CASSLDGGSQPQHF.